The 15 T cell receptor beta chains below all came from one sample that was sequenced in a study of CD8 T cells in Susac syndrome. Random hexamers were used to reverse transcribe an amount of about 0.5 to 1 ug RNA. TCRdb re-called the immunoSEQ multiplex PCR reads with MiXCR, one entry per CDR3 protein. The data hold a few hundred thousand distinct CDR3 sequences, with 95% observed a single time. Sequencing used CD4+ T cells from PBMCs. These receptors originate from a human donor with multiple sclerosis.

The chain joins TRBV19 to TRBJ2-7; D uncertain. Germline V gene lookup returns CDR1 LNHDA and CDR2 SQIVND (reference sequence). The V end was cut by 3 bases, the J end by 4 bases, with 13 bases between. This CDR3 is built from 14 residues. The CDR3 here is CASSIGPQSYEQYF. Written as DNA, the CDR3 is TGTGCCAGTAGTATTGGGCCCCAGAGTTACGAGCAGTACTTC.

This clonotype was picked up one time. J is TRBJ2-1 and V is TRBV6-5, with a tentative D call TRBD2 (6 bases). The CDR3 runs to 13 residues. Between the trimmed V and J ends, which lost 6 bases and 9 bases, there was a span of 15 bases. CDR1 and CDR2 (germline): MNHEY, SVGAGI. Here the CDR3 reads CASSRTILGEQFF. The CDR3 DNA sequence: TGTGCCAGCAGCCGGACTATCCTCGGTGAGCAGTTCTTC.

The chain couples TRBV14 to TRBJ2-3; D gene unclear. V lost 4 bases and J 2 bases, leaving 7 bases between the germline ends. The CDR3 covers 13 residues. Germline lookup yields CDR1 SGHDN and CDR2 FVKESK. CDR3 coding DNA: TGTGCCAGCAGCCCGTTTAACACAGATACGCAGTATTTT. Amino acids: CASSPFNTDTQYF.

The chain links TRBV30 to TRBJ2-2, with TRBD2 identical over 9 bases. Germline CDR1 is GTSNPN and CDR2 is SVGIG (reference sequence). This CDR3 has 18 residues. Trimming removed 0 bases from V and 7 bases from J; junction bases left unmatched: 15. The CDR3 DNA is TGTGCCTGGAGTGTATCTGGTTGGCGGGAGGGCAACGACGGGGAGCTGTTTTTT. It specifies CAWSVSGWREGNDGELFF.

The chain is built from TRBV30 and TRBJ1-2; tentatively, D is TRBD1 (5 bases). Germline loops: CDR1 GTSNPN, CDR2 SVGIG (reference sequence). This CDR3 has 13 amino acids. V lost 8 bases, J lost 8 bases, and 21 bases lay in between. The CDR3 loop reads CAGIRGAMGGYTF. The CDR3 nucleotides read TGTGCCGGGATACGGGGCGCGATGGGGGGCTACACCTTC.

The chain has TRBV11-2 and TRBJ2-7; 9 bases are a match to TRBD1. Germline loops: CDR1 SGHAT, CDR2 FQNNGV. The CDR3 loop spans 15 amino acids. Germline trimming cut 11 bases from V and 5 bases from J; bases unmatched to any gene: 16. CDR3 sequence reads: CAPAWDRELSDEQYF. The CDR3 region has the DNA TGTGCCCCAGCTTGGGACAGGGAGTTGTCGGACGAGCAGTACTTC.

V gene TRBV3-1 combines with J gene TRBJ2-4; D call uncertain. The ends were cut back, 3 bases at V and 3 bases at J, with 12 bases in the middle. Looked up from germline, CDR1 is LGHDT and CDR2 is YNNKEL (reference sequence). CDR3 length: 15 residues. The CDR3, as DNA: TGTGCCAGCAGCCACTCCCAGGTCGACAAAAACATTCAGTACTTC. This gives the protein CASSHSQVDKNIQYF.

The chain is built from TRBV30 and TRBJ2-6; a weak D match, TRBD1 (6 bases). In germline, CDR1 is GTSNPN, CDR2 SVGIG (reference sequence). V was trimmed by 6 bases and J by 4 bases, leaving 13 bases between them. The CDR3 sequence is 14 residues long. CDR3 coding DNA: TGTGCCTGCCTACAAGGGGGAGGGGCCAACGTCCTGACTTTC. Translation gives CACLQGGGANVLTF.

This chain links TRBV7-2 with TRBJ2-2, with a possible D match to TRBD2 (6 bases). V was clipped by 3 bases and J by 5 bases, with 7 bases between them. Germline lookup yields CDR1 SGHTA and CDR2 FQGNSA. This CDR3 is 13 amino acids long. CDR3 amino acids: CASSFAGTGELFF. The CDR3 nucleotides read TGTGCCAGCAGCTTTGCGGGAACCGGGGAGCTGTTTTTT.

The V call is TRBV30, the J call TRBJ1-1, with a possible D match to TRBD1 (5 bases). CDR3 length: 16 residues. V lost 3 bases to trimming and J lost 4 bases, with 21 bases between them. Per germline, CDR1 GTSNPN and CDR2 SVGIG (reference sequence). The CDR3 sequence: CAWSARGEGSLTEAFF. The CDR3 DNA reads as TGTGCCTGGAGCGCAAGGGGAGAGGGCAGCCTCACTGAAGCTTTCTTT. Full variable domain (outside the CDR3, taken from reference TRBV30 and TRBJ1-1): SQTIHQWPATLVQPVGSPLSLECTVEGTSNPNLYWYRQAAGRGLQLLFYSVGIGQISSEVPQNLSASRPQDRQFILSSKKLLLSDSGFYLCAWSARGEGSLTEAFFGQGTRLTVV.

This chain uses TRBV20-1 with TRBJ2-1; TRBD2 aligns across 9 bases. The CDR3 loop spans 18 amino acids. The V gene end was trimmed by 0 bases and the J gene end by 1 base; junction bases not matched to a gene: 10. Per germline, CDR1 DFQATT and CDR2 SNEGSKA (reference sequence). CDR3 nucleotides: TGCAGTGCTAGAGATGGGCGCGGGAGGGTTAGTTCCTACAATGAGCAGTTCTTC. Translated, it gives CSARDGRGRVSSYNEQFF.

This chain joins TRBV20-1 and TRBJ2-1; 9 bases match TRBD2. Germline trimming cut 3 bases from V and 8 bases from J; bases unmatched to any gene: 8. Germline values: CDR1 DFQATT, CDR2 SNEGSKA (reference sequence). The CDR3 length is 14 residues. The CDR3 nucleotides read TGCAGTGCTAGGTCTCTAGCGGGGTGGCATGAGCAGTTCTTC. Translated: CSARSLAGWHEQFF.

This chain joins TRBV30 and TRBJ2-1; 11 bases line up with TRBD2. J lost 12 bases, V lost 4 bases, and 11 bases had no gene match. The CDR3 extends over 14 amino acids. The germline V gene encodes CDR1 GTSNPN and CDR2 SVGIG (reference sequence). CDR3 in DNA: TGTGCCTGGACACCGGGACTAGCGGTGGTTTTGCAGTTCTTC. Its translation is CAWTPGLAVVLQFF. Full variable domain (remainder filled in from reference TRBV30 and TRBJ2-1): SQTIHQWPATLVQPVGSPLSLECTVEGTSNPNLYWYRQAAGRGLQLLFYSVGIGQISSEVPQNLSASRPQDRQFILSSKKLLLSDSGFYLCAWTPGLAVVLQFFGPGTRLTVL.

DNA for the CDR3: TGTGCCAGCAGCTTAGCGGTAACTGTCCAAGAGACCCAGTACTTC. This codes for CASSLAVTVQETQYF. The rearrangement links TRBV7-8 to TRBJ2-5; no reliable D call. V was trimmed by 0 bases and J by 1 base, leaving 9 bases between them. Germline CDR1 reads SGHVS; CDR2 reads FQNEAQ. The CDR3 spans 15 residues.

The chain carries TRBV18 and TRBJ2-7, with D possibly called TRBD1 or TRBD2 (5 bases each). This CDR3 has 15 amino acids. V was cut by 3 bases and J by 2 bases, with 14 bases left in between. Germline-derived CDR1 and CDR2 are KGHSH and LQKENI. Written as DNA, the CDR3 is TGTGCCAGCTCACCCCGGGACGGAGGAACCTACGAGCAGTACTTC. This gives the protein CASSPRDGGTYEQYF.